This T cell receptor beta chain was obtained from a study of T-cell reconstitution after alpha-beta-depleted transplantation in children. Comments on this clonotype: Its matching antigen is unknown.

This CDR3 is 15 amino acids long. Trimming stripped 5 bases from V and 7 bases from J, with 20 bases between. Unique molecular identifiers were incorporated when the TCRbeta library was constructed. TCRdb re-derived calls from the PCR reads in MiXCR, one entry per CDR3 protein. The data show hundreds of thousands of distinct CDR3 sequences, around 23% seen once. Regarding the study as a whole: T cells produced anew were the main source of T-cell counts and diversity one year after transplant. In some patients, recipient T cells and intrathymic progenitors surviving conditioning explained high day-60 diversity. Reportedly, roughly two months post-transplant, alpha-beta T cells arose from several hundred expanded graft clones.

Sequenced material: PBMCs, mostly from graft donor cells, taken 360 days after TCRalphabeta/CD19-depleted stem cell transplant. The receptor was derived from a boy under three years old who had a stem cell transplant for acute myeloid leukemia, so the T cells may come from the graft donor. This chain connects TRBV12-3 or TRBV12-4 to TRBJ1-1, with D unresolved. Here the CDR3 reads CASSLLRDSRGEAFF. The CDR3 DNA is TGTGCCAGCAGTCTACTCCGGGATAGTCGCGGTGAAGCTTTCTTT.